The 16 T cell receptor beta chains listed next were all sequenced from one sample in a study of Ad26.COV2.S vaccination and SARS-CoV-2 variants. Assay: immunoSEQ multiplex PCR; the TCRdb copy retains only in-frame clones and omits some. The table includes fewer than 400,000 clones, 85% to 90% detected once. Treatment given: roughly 18 received Ad26.COV2.S at low or high dose, single or two shots; 5 received placebo; per-sample allocation not given. All samples were drawn on day 63, counting from the first vaccine or placebo injection. Here the sequenced sample was peripheral blood, taken in a trial of Ad26.COV2.S vaccine versus placebo. Receptors were obtained from a person between 18 and 65 years old who received the Ad26.COV2.S COVID-19 vaccine or a placebo.

The gene calls are TRBV5-5 and TRBJ2-3, with 8 bases that match TRBD1. The CDR3 runs 14 residues. With 3 bases clipped from V and 3 bases from J, the junction kept 3 bases outside the gene matches. Germline V lookup: CDR1 SGHKS, CDR2 YYEKEE (reference sequence). The CDR3 nucleotides read TGTGCCAGCAGCTCCAGGACAGGGACAGATACGCAGTATTTT. Its protein is CASSSRTGTDTQYF.

The genes are TRBV6-4 and TRBJ2-2; 8 bases are shared with TRBD1. The junction had 3 bases not matched to a gene; V was cut back by 3 bases and J by 3 bases. Looked up from germline, CDR1 is MRHNA and CDR2 is SNTAGT. The CDR3 covers 15 residues. The CDR3 DNA follows: TGTGCCAGCAGTGAGCAGACAGGGGACACCGGGGAGCTGTTTTTT. As protein: CASSEQTGDTGELFF.

This clone showed up just once. This sequence joins TRBV5-1 and TRBJ2-1; 8 nucleotides match TRBD2. This CDR3 is 16 amino acids long. Unmatched junction bases numbered 5, after V lost 1 base and J lost 2 bases. Germline assignment: CDR1 SGHRS and CDR2 YFSETQ. The CDR3 region has the DNA TGCGCCAGCAGCTTGCAACTAGCGGTAACCTACAATGAGCAGTTCTTC. It is translated as CASSLQLAVTYNEQFF.

The chain joins TRBV18 to TRBJ1-1; 7 bases are shared with TRBD1. The CDR3 covers 16 residues. Germline lookup yields CDR1 KGHSH and CDR2 LQKENI. V lost 2 bases, J lost 8 bases, and 14 bases stayed unmatched. The CDR3 DNA reads as TGTGCCAGCTCACCATCGGCCGGCTGGACAGGCCCCGAAGCTTTCTTT. Its protein is CASSPSAGWTGPEAFF.

The rearrangement joins TRBV7-2 to TRBJ1-2; the match to TRBD1 covers 8 bases. The V segment lost 5 bases and the J segment 2 bases; nucleotides outside the gene matches: 4. This CDR3 contains 14 residues. Germline V gene sequence: CDR1 SGHTA, CDR2 FQGNSA. CDR3 in amino acids: CASSHWTGNYGYTF. The CDR3 region has the DNA TGTGCCAGCAGCCATTGGACAGGGAACTATGGCTACACCTTC.

V usage is TRBV7-9 and J usage is TRBJ1-4; D not resolved. V was pared by 1 base and J by 7 bases, with 7 bases between. CDR1 is SEHNR and CDR2 is FQNEAQ in the germline V gene (reference sequence). CDR3 size: 13 residues. This chain's CDR3 is CASSLVAIEKLFF. CDR3 nucleotide sequence: TGTGCCAGCAGCTTAGTGGCAATTGAAAAACTGTTTTTT.

The chain employs TRBV6-4 and TRBJ2-1, with D perhaps TRBD2 (5 bases). From germline, CDR1 is MRHNA and CDR2 SNTAGT. This CDR3 spans 15 amino acids. V was cut by 4 bases and J by 0 bases, with 10 bases left in between. The CDR3 is CASSAAEASYNEQFF. In DNA form, the CDR3 reads TGTGCCAGCAGTGCAGCGGAAGCCTCCTACAATGAGCAGTTCTTC.

With regard to this clone: Within the sample, other DNA sequences also encode this same CDR3. The rearrangement joins TRBV18 to TRBJ1-2; possible D gene TRBD1, 6 bases. From germline, CDR1 is KGHSH and CDR2 LQKENI. The length of the CDR3 is 13 residues. Trimming stripped 3 bases from V and 6 bases from J, with 11 bases between. Here the CDR3 DNA reads TGTGCCAGCTCACCCCTAGGGGGGAATGGCTACACCTTC. It codes for CASSPLGGNGYTF.

The chain recombines TRBV7-9 with TRBJ2-5, with 8 bases fitting TRBD1. The trim removed 5 bases at V and 5 bases at J, leaving 10 bases unmatched. This CDR3 has 15 amino acids. Germline V lookup: CDR1 SEHNR, CDR2 FQNEAQ (reference sequence). The CDR3 spells CASSPTTGASETQYF. The CDR3, as DNA: TGTGCCAGCAGCCCAACGACAGGGGCGTCTGAGACCCAGTACTTC. The whole variable domain, remainder taken from reference TRBV7-9 and TRBJ2-5, is DTGVSQNPRHKITKRGQNVTFRCDPISEHNRLYWYRQTLGQGPEFLTYFQNEAQLEKSRLLSDRFSAERPKGSFSTLEIQRTEQGDSAMYLCASSPTTGASETQYFGPGTRLLVL.

This chain joins TRBV4-3 and TRBJ1-6; D is perhaps TRBD1 (5 bases). Germline CDR1 and CDR2: LGHNA and YSLEER. V lost 0 bases to trimming and J lost 8 bases, with 17 bases between them. The CDR3 runs 17 residues. CDR3 in amino acids: CASSQDLRGDSYSPLHF. In DNA form, the CDR3 reads TGCGCCAGCAGCCAAGACCTTCGTGGAGACAGCTATTCACCCCTCCACTTT.

This rearrangement joins TRBV3-1 (or the pseudogene TRBV3-2) to TRBJ2-1, with D maybe TRBD2 (6 bases). Trimming took off 5 bases at V and 0 bases at J, with 14 bases between the two ends. Per the germline V gene, CDR1 is LGHDT and CDR2 is YNNKEL (reference sequence). CDR3 length: 16 amino acids. CDR3 amino acids: CASSYSGDSSYNEQFF. DNA for the CDR3: TGTGCCAGCAGCTATAGCGGCGATAGCTCCTACAATGAGCAGTTCTTC.

The rearrangement joins TRBV27 to TRBJ1-1; 10 nucleotides match TRBD1. The CDR3 runs to 16 residues. Germline V lookup: CDR1 MNHEY, CDR2 SMNVEV (reference sequence). The trim removed 3 bases at V and 1 base at J, leaving 5 bases unmatched. The CDR3 DNA sequence: TGTGCCAGCAGTTTGGGGACAGGGGTGGCGAACACTGAAGCTTTCTTT. As protein: CASSLGTGVANTEAFF.

In the case of this clone: This sample includes further DNA sequences coding for the same CDR3. The chain combines TRBV6-2 or TRBV6-3 with TRBJ2-2, with D unresolved. Germline CDR1 is MNHEY and CDR2 is SVGEGT. CDR3 length: 11 residues. Trimming left V 2 bases short and J 6 bases short, with 1 base between. CDR3 sequence reads: CASSYPGELFF. CDR3 in DNA: TGTGCCAGCAGTTACCCCGGGGAGCTGTTTTTT.

The gene calls are TRBV5-4 and TRBJ2-1, with 8 bases matching TRBD2. CDR1 SGHNT and CDR2 YYREEE come from the germline V gene (reference sequence). The CDR3 has 15 amino acids. V shed 3 bases and J 3 bases; nucleotides not matched to a gene: 5. The CDR3 region is CASSSGTSVYNEQFF. The CDR3 region has the DNA TGTGCCAGCAGCTCCGGGACTAGTGTCTACAATGAGCAGTTCTTC.

The V call is TRBV5-6, the J call TRBJ2-5; 7 positions match TRBD1. V shed 4 bases, J shed 5 bases, and the junction held 8 bases outside the gene matches. Germline values: CDR1 SGHDT, CDR2 YYEEEE. The CDR3 runs to 14 residues. The CDR3 region has the DNA TGTGCCAGCAGCCCGCGAGGGGGCTGGGAGACCCAGTACTTC. It yields the protein CASSPRGGWETQYF.

The chain recombines TRBV5-6 with TRBJ2-7; the match to TRBD1 covers 9 bases. CDR3 length equals 14 residues. Germline CDR1 reads SGHDT; CDR2 reads YYEEEE. The V and J ends lost 2 bases and 2 bases, in that order; junction bases with no gene match: 2. The CDR3 sequence is CASSFGQGTYEQYF. The DNA of the CDR3 is TGTGCCAGCAGCTTTGGACAGGGGACCTACGAGCAGTACTTC.